This TCR beta chain was recovered during a study of identical twins. With 5 bases removed from V and 3 bases from J, the gap between germline ends came to 14 bases. From germline, CDR1 is SEHNR and CDR2 FQNEAQ (reference sequence). The CDR3 is 14 residues long. TCRdb re-analysed the 5' RACE reads in MiXCR, keeping a single row per CDR3 protein. Seen here are 470,000 or so distinct CDR3 sequences, 24% observed once, and the top ten hold around 3%. The same sample was also studied in work on T cells expressing NK-cell markers. That work contributes: Most of the eight sequenced donors were classified as HCMV-seropositive, and one was classified as seronegative.

The sequenced sample was CD4+ T cells sorted from blood. This sequence was found in a woman between 18 and 30 years old in good health. The chain employs TRBV7-9 and TRBJ2-7, with no clear D. DNA for the CDR3: TGTGCCAGCAGCGTACTCCTCGGCGACTACGAGCAGTACTTC. It translates to CASSVLLGDYEQYF.